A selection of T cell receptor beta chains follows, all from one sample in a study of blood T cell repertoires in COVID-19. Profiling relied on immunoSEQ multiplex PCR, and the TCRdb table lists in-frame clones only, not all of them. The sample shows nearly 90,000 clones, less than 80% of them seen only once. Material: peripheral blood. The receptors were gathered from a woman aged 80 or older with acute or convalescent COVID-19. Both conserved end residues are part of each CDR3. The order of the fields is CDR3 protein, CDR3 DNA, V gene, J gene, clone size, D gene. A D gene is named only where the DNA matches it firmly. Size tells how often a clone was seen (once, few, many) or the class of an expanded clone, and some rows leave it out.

CASSILIGRGNTEAFF	TGTGCCAGCAGCATCTTGATTGGCAGGGGGAACACTGAAGCTTTCTTT	TRBV7-9	TRBJ1-1	.	.
CATRGTGSNYGYTF	TGTGCCACCAGGGGGACAGGGTCTAACTATGGCTACACCTTC	TRBV2	TRBJ1-2	.	TRBD1
CASSTDRTYEQYF	TGCGCCAGCAGCACGGACAGGACCTACGAGCAGTACTTC	TRBV5-1	TRBJ2-7	.	TRBD1
CASSEQGQNTGELFF	TGTGCCAGCAGTGAGCAGGGACAGAACACCGGGGAGCTGTTTTTT	TRBV6-1	TRBJ2-2	once	.
CATSDPISAEVDDEQFF	TGTGCCACCAGTGACCCGATATCGGCGGAGGTGGACGATGAGCAGTTCTTC	TRBV24-1	TRBJ2-1	.	.
CAAGQGLTEAFF	TGTGCCGCAGGGCAGGGCCTAACTGAAGCTTTCTTT	TRBV10-3	TRBJ1-1	.	.
CASSQDVSGGTLTYEQYF	TGTGCCAGCAGCCAAGATGTTTCGGGTGGGACACTCACCTACGAGCAGTACTTC	TRBV4-2	TRBJ2-7	once	.
CASSYRETNQPQHF	TGTGCCAGTAGTTACCGGGAGACCAATCAGCCCCAGCATTTT	TRBV19	TRBJ1-5	.	.
CASLDPGTGQTDTQYF	TGTGCTAGTCTTGACCCCGGGACAGGGCAAACAGATACGCAGTATTTT	TRBV12-5	TRBJ2-3	once	TRBD1
CASSYSTGNDQPQHF	TGTGCCAGCAGTTACTCGACAGGGAATGACCAGCCCCAGCATTTT	TRBV6-6	TRBJ1-5	.	TRBD1
CASTYRAGDRGTKFNTEAFF	TGTGCCAGCACCTACCGGGCCGGGGACAGGGGTACGAAGTTTAACACTGAAGCTTTCTTT	TRBV6-6	TRBJ1-1	.	TRBD1
CSVDGVRYGYTF	TGCAGCGTTGACGGGGTCCGCTATGGCTACACCTTC	TRBV29-1	TRBJ1-2	.	.
CATSDSRTGTYEQYF	TGTGCCACCAGTGATTCCCGGACAGGTACCTACGAGCAGTACTTC	TRBV24-1	TRBJ2-7	.	TRBD1
CAWSVGGGNTEAFF	TGTGCCTGGAGTGTGGGGGGAGGGAACACTGAAGCTTTCTTT	TRBV30	TRBJ1-1	.	.
CASSVGLAGVTGELFF	TGTGCCAGCAGTGTTGGACTAGCGGGGGTTACCGGGGAGCTGTTTTTT	TRBV27	TRBJ2-2	.	TRBD2
CASSSFTRSRRVGYTF	TGTGCCAGCAGCTCCTTCACCCGCAGTCGTCGGGTTGGCTACACCTTC	TRBV11-2	TRBJ1-2	.	.
CATTGQGNNEQFF	TGTGCCACCACGGGACAGGGTAACAATGAGCAGTTCTTC	TRBV15	TRBJ2-1	.	TRBD1
CASSPRTPNEKLFF	TGTGCCAGCAGCCCTAGGACACCTAATGAAAAACTGTTTTTT	TRBV28	TRBJ1-4	.	.
CATSSGGSLIF	TGTGCCACCAGCAGTGGGGGGTCCCTCATCTTC	TRBV15	TRBJ1-2	.	.
CASSPSGTSLSYEQYF	TGTGCCAGCAGCCCATCCGGGACTAGCCTTTCGTACGAGCAGTACTTC	TRBV5-5	TRBJ2-7	few	TRBD2
CASHLRGGAYNSPLHF	TGTGCCAGCCATCTAAGGGGGGGCGCTTATAATTCACCCCTCCACTTT	TRBV7-2	TRBJ1-6	.	.
CASSRPGTPNTEAFF	TGTGCCAGCAGCCGTCCCGGGACACCGAACACTGAAGCTTTCTTT	TRBV7-2	TRBJ1-1	.	.
CASSLGRTENNSPLHF	TGTGCCAGCAGCTTAGGTCGTACAGAGAATAATTCACCCCTCCACTTT	TRBV11-3	TRBJ1-6	.	.
CASSLGWGPEAFF	TGTGCCAGCAGCTTGGGATGGGGGCCTGAAGCTTTCTTT	TRBV5-4	TRBJ1-1	.	.
CASSQGGTGFHF	TGTGCCAGCAGCCAAGGAGGGACAGGTTTCCACTTT	TRBV3-1/TRBV3-2	TRBJ1-6	.	TRBD1
CASSFDKTNYGYTF	TGTGCCAGCAGCTTCGACAAGACTAACTATGGCTACACCTTC	TRBV11-1	TRBJ1-2	once	.
CASSTTRASGGRTDTQYF	TGTGCCAGCTCAACTACTCGGGCTAGCGGGGGCCGCACAGATACGCAGTATTTT	TRBV18	TRBJ2-3	.	TRBD2
CSVVGQGQTQYF	TGCAGCGTTGTGGGGCAGGGGCAGACCCAGTACTTC	TRBV29-1	TRBJ2-5	few	.
CATSAASGSYNEQFF	TGTGCCACCAGCGCTGCTAGCGGTTCCTACAATGAGCAGTTCTTC	TRBV15	TRBJ2-1	.	TRBD2
CASSFDRWLDYGYTF	TGTGCCAGCAGCTTTGACAGATGGCTAGACTATGGCTACACCTTC	TRBV7-8	TRBJ1-2	few	.
CASRRRGGGSYNEQFF	TGTGCCAGCAGACGACGAGGCGGGGGGTCCTACAATGAGCAGTTCTTC	TRBV9	TRBJ2-1	few	TRBD2
CASSLTGREQYF	TGTGCCAGCAGCTTGACAGGGCGCGAGCAGTACTTC	TRBV5-6	TRBJ2-7	.	.
CASSRPPGANSPLHF	TGTGCCAGCAGCCGCCCCCCTGGAGCTAATTCACCCCTCCACTTT	TRBV5-5	TRBJ1-6	.	.
CASSSQAGFGYTF	TGTGCCAGCAGTTCCCAGGCGGGTTTCGGCTACACCTTC	TRBV28	TRBJ1-2	few	.
CAISDQNGNYGYTF	TGTGCCATCAGTGACCAGAACGGGAACTATGGCTACACCTTC	TRBV10-3	TRBJ1-2	.	.
CASSQDRVNTEAFF	TGTGCCAGCAGCCAGGACAGGGTGAACACTGAAGCTTTCTTT	TRBV7-2	TRBJ1-1	.	TRBD1
CASSVSGGAGGKGEQFF	TGTGCCAGCAGCGTTAGCGGGGGGGCCGGAGGGAAGGGCGAGCAGTTCTTC	TRBV9	TRBJ2-1	.	TRBD2
CASSSDPGFMNTEAFF	TGTGCCAGCAGCTCCGACCCAGGGTTCATGAACACTGAAGCTTTCTTT	TRBV7-6	TRBJ1-1	.	.
CASAGDQETQYF	TGTGCCAGCGCCGGAGACCAAGAGACCCAGTACTTC	TRBV7-9	TRBJ2-5	.	.
CASSLDRGNTEAFF	TGTGCCAGCAGCTTGGACAGGGGGAACACTGAAGCTTTCTTT	TRBV5-4	TRBJ1-1	.	TRBD1
CAISGGGSYEQYF	TGTGCCATCAGCGGGGGGGGATCCTACGAGCAGTACTTC	TRBV10-3	TRBJ2-7	once	TRBD2
CASRAGTSGNNEQFF	TGTGCCAGCAGAGCCGGGACTAGCGGGAACAATGAGCAGTTCTTC	TRBV2	TRBJ2-1	many	TRBD2
CASSLGPGLDYGYTF	TGTGCCAGCAGCTTGGGGCCAGGCTTGGACTATGGCTACACCTTC	TRBV5-5	TRBJ1-2	few	.
CASSPGGGNTEAFF	TGTGCCAGCAGCCCGGGGGGTGGGAACACTGAAGCTTTCTTT	TRBV6-2/TRBV6-3	TRBJ1-1	.	.
CASSQGWGGRVGIYTF	TGCGCCAGCAGCCAAGGATGGGGGGGGCGGGTTGGTATTTACACCTTC	TRBV4-1	TRBJ1-2	.	.